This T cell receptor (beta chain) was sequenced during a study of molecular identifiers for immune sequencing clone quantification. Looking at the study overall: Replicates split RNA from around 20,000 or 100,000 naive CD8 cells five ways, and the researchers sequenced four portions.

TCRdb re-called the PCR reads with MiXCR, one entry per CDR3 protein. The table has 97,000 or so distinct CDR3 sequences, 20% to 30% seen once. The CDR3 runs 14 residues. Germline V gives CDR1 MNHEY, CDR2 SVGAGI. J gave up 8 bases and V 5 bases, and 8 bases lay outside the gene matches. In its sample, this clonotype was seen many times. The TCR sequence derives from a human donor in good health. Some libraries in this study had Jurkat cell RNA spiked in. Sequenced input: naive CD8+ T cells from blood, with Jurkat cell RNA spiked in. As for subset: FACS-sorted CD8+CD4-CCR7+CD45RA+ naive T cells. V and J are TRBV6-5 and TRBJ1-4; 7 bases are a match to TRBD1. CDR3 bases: TGTGCCAGCAGTCCCGACAGGGCAGGGGAAAAACTGTTTTTT. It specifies CASSPDRAGEKLFF.